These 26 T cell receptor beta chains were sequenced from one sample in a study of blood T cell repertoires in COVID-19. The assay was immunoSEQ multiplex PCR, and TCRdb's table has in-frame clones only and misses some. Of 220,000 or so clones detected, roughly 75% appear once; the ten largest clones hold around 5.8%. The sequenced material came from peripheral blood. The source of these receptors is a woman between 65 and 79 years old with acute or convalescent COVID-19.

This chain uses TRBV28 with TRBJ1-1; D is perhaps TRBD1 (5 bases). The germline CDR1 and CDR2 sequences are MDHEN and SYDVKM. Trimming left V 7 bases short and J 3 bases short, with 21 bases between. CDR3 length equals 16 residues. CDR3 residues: CASTPLWGGKDTEAFF. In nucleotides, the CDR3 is TGTGCCAGCACACCCTTGTGGGGGGGAAAAGACACTGAAGCTTTCTTT.

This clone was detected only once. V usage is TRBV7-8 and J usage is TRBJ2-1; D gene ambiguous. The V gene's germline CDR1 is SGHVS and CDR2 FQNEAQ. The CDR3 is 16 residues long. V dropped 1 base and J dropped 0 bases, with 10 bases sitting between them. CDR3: CASSLDSSSSYNEQFF. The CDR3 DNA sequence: TGTGCCAGCAGCTTAGACTCCTCAAGCTCCTACAATGAGCAGTTCTTC.

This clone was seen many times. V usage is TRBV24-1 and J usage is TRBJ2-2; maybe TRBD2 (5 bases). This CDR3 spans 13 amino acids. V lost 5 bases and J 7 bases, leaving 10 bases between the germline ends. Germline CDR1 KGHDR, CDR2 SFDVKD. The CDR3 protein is CATSGEGVGELFF. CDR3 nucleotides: TGTGCCACCAGTGGTGAGGGAGTCGGGGAGCTGTTTTTT.

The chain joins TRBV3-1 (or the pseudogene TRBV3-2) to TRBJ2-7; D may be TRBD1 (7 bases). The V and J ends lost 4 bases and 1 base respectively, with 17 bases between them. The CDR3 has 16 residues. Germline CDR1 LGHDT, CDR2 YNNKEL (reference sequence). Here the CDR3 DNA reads TGTGCCAGCAGCCCAATCGCGGGACAGTCGTCCTACGAGCAGTACTTC. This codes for CASSPIAGQSSYEQYF.

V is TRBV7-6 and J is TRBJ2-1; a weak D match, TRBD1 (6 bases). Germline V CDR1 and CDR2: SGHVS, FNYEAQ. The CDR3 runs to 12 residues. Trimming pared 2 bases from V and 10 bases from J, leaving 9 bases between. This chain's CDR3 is CASSLYGQEQFF. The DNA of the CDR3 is TGTGCCAGCAGCTTATACGGACAGGAGCAGTTCTTC.

CDR3 residues: CASSPGTWHSTDTQYF. The CDR3 nucleotides are TGCGCCAGCAGTCCAGGGACTTGGCATAGCACAGATACGCAGTATTTT. The chain recombines TRBV10-2 with TRBJ2-3; tentative D call: TRBD2 (6 bases). Deletions cut 5 bases from V and 0 bases from J, with 15 bases between. This CDR3 is built from 16 residues. Per the germline V gene, CDR1 is WSHSY and CDR2 is SAAADI.

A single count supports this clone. The CDR3 reads CAWSGTPTGEKLFF. DNA for the CDR3: TGTGCCTGGAGTGGGACACCCACAGGGGAAAAACTGTTTTTT. This chain links TRBV30 with TRBJ1-4, with D perhaps matching TRBD1 (6 bases). This CDR3 has 14 residues. Germline CDR1 and CDR2: GTSNPN and SVGIG (reference sequence). The V gene lost 1 base and the J gene lost 8 bases, with 14 bases spanning the gap.

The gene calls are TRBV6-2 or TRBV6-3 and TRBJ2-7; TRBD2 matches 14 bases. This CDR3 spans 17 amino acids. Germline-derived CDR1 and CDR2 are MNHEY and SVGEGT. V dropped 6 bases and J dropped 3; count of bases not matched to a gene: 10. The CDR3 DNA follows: TGTGCCAGCAGCCCCGGGACTAGCGGGAGAGAGGGCTACGAGCAGTACTTC. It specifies CASSPGTSGREGYEQYF.

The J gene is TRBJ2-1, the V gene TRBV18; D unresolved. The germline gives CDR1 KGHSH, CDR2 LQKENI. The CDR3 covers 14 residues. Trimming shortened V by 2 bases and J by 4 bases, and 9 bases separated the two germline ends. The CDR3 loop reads CASSPITVYNEQFF. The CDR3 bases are TGTGCCAGCTCACCAATTACAGTTTACAATGAGCAGTTCTTC.

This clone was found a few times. The CDR3 DNA sequence: TGCAGTGCGACAGGGGGCACTGAAGCTTTCTTT. It is translated as CSATGGTEAFF. The chain combines TRBV20-1 with TRBJ1-1; 9 positions match TRBD1. J lost 4 bases, V lost 6 bases, and 0 bases had no gene match. Germline loops: CDR1 DFQATT, CDR2 SNEGSKA (reference sequence). CDR3 size: 11 residues.

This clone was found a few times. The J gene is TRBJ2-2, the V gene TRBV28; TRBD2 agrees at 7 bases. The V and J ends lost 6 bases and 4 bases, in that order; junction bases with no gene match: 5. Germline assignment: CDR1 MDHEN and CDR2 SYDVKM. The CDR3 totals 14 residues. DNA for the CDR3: TGTGCCAGCAGACGACAGCGGGGCACCGGGGAGCTGTTTTTT. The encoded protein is CASRRQRGTGELFF. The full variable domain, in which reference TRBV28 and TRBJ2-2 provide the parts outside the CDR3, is DVKVTQSSRYLVKRTGEKVFLECVQDMDHENMFWYRQDPGLGLRLIYFSYDVKMKEKGDIPEGYSVSREKKERFSLILESASTNQTSMYLCASRRQRGTGELFFGEGSRLTVL.

Written as DNA, the CDR3 is TGTGCCAGCAGTGAAGCGGGAGGAGGTCAAGAGACCCAGTACTTC. Its protein product is CASSEAGGGQETQYF. The genes are TRBV6-1 and TRBJ2-5, with D maybe TRBD2 (6 bases). CDR1 and CDR2 from the germline V gene are MNHNS and SASEGT. The CDR3 consists of 15 residues. Deletions cut 0 bases from V and 2 bases from J, with 10 bases between.

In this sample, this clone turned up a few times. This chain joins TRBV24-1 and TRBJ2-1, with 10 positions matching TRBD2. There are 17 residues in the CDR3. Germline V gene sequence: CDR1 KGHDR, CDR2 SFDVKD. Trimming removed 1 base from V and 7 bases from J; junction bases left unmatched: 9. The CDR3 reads CATSDFSSGRAGNEQFF. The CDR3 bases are TGTGCCACCAGTGATTTTTCCAGCGGGAGGGCCGGGAATGAGCAGTTCTTC.

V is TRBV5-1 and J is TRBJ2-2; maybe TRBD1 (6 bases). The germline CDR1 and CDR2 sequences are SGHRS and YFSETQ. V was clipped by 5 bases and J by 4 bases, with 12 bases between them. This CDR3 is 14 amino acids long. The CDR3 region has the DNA TGCGCCAGCAGAAAGGGGGAGAGCACCGGGGAGCTGTTTTTT. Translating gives CASRKGESTGELFF.

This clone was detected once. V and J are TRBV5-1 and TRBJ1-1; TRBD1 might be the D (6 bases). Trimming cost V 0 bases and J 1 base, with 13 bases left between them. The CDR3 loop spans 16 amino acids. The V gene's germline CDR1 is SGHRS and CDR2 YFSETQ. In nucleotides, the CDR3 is TGCGCCAGCAGCTTGGGGCAGTCCAGGGGGAACACTGAAGCTTTCTTT. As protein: CASSLGQSRGNTEAFF.

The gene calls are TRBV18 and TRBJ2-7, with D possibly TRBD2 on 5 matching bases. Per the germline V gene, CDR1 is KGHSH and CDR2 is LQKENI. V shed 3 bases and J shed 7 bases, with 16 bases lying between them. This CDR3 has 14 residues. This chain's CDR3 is CASSPGSYSGEQYF. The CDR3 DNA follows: TGTGCCAGCTCACCGGGATCCTATTCGGGAGAGCAGTACTTC.

As DNA, the CDR3 is TGTGCCAGCAGTTTAAGGGCGGGAGTGGTCACCGGGGAGCTGTTTTTT. Protein product: CASSLRAGVVTGELFF. The chain combines TRBV27 with TRBJ2-2; 7 bases align to TRBD2. V gave up 2 bases and J gave up 4 bases; unmatched junction bases: 7. Germline CDR1 MNHEY, CDR2 SMNVEV (reference sequence). CDR3 length equals 16 residues.

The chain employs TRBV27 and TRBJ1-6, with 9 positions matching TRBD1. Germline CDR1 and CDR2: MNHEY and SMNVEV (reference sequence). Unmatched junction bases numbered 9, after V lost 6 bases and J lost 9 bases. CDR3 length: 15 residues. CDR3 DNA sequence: TGTGCCAGCAGCCCCGGACAGGGGAGGAGTTCACCCCTCCACTTT. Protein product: CASSPGQGRSSPLHF.

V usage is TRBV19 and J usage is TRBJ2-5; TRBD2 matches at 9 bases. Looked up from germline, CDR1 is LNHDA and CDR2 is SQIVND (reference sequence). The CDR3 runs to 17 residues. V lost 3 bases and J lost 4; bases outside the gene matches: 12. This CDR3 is CASSIELAGLRGETQYF. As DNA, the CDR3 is TGTGCCAGTAGTATCGAGCTAGCGGGATTAAGGGGAGAGACCCAGTACTTC.

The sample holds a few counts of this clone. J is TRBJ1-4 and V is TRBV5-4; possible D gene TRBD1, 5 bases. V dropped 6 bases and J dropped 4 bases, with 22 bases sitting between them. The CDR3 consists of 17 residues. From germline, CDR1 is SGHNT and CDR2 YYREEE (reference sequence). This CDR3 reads CASTKGLAGRDNEKLFF. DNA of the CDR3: TGTGCCAGCACTAAGGGCCTGGCTGGCAGGGATAATGAAAAACTGTTTTTT.

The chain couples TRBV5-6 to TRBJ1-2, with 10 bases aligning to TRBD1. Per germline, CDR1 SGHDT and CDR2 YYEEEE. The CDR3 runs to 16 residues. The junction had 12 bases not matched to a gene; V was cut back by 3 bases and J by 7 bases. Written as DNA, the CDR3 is TGTGCCAGCAGCTCAACCCGGGACAGGGGAATGAGTGGCTACACCTTC. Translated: CASSSTRDRGMSGYTF.

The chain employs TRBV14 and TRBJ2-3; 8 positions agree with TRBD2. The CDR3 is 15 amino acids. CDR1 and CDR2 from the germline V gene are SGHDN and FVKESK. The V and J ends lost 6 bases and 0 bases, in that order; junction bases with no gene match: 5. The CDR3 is CASRASGWSTDTQYF. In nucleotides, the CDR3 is TGTGCCAGCAGGGCTAGCGGGTGGAGCACAGATACGCAGTATTTT. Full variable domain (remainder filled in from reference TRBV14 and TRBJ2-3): EAGVTQFPSHSVIEKGQTVTLRCDPISGHDNLYWYRRVMGKEIKFLLHFVKESKQDESGMPNNRFLAERTGGTYSTLKVQPAELEDSGVYFCASRASGWSTDTQYFGPGTRLTVL.

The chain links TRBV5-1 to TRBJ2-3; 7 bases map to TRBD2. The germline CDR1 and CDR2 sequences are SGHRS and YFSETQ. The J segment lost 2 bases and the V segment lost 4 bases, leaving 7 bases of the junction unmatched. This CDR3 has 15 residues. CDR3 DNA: TGCGCCAGCAGCCAGGGACTAATCCTCACAGATACGCAGTATTTT. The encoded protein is CASSQGLILTDTQYF.

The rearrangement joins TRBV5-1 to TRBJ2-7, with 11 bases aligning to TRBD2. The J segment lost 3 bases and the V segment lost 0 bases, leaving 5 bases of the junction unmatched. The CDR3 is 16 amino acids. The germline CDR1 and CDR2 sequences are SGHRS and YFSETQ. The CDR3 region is CASSLGGTSGNYEQYF. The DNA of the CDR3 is TGCGCCAGCAGCTTGGGGGGGACTAGCGGAAACTACGAGCAGTACTTC.

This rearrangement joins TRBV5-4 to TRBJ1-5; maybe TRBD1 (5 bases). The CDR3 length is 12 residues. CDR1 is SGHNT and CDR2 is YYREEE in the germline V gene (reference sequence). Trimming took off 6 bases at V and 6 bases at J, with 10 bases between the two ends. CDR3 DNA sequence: TGTGCCAGCAACCGGCAGGGTCAGCCCCAGCATTTT. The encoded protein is CASNRQGQPQHF.

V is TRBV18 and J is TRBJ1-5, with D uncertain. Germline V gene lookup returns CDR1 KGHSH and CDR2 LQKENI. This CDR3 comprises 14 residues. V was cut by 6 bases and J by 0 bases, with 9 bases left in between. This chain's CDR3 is CASSLQSSNQPQHF. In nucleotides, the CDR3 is TGTGCCAGCTCCCTACAGAGTAGCAATCAGCCCCAGCATTTT.